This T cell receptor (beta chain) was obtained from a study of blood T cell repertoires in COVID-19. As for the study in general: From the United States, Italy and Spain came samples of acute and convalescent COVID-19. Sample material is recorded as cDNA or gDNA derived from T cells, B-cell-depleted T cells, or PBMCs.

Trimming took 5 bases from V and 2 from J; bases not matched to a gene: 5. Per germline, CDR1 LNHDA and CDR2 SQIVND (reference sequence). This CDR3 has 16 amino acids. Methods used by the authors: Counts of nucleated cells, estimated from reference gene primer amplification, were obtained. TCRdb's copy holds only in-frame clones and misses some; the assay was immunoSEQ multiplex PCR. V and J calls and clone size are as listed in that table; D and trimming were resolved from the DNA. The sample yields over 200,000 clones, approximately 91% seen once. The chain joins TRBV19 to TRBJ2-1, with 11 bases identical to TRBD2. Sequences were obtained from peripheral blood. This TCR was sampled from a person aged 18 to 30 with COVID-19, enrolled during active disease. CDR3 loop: CASSSRLAGPYNEQFF. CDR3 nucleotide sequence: TGTGCCAGTAGTTCGAGACTAGCGGGACCCTACAATGAGCAGTTCTTC.